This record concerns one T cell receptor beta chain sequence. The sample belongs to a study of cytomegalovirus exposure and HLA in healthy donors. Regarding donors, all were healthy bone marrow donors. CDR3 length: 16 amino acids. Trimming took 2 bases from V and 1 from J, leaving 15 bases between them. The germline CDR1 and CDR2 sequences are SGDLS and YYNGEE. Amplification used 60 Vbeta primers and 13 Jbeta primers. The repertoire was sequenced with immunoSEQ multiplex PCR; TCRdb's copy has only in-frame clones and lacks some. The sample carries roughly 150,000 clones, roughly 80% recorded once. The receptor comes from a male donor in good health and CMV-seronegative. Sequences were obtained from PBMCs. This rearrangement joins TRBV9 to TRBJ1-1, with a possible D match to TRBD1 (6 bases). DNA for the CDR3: TGTGCCAGCAGCGTTACAGGGTCCCGGTGGAACACTGAAGCTTTCTTT. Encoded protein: CASSVTGSRWNTEAFF.